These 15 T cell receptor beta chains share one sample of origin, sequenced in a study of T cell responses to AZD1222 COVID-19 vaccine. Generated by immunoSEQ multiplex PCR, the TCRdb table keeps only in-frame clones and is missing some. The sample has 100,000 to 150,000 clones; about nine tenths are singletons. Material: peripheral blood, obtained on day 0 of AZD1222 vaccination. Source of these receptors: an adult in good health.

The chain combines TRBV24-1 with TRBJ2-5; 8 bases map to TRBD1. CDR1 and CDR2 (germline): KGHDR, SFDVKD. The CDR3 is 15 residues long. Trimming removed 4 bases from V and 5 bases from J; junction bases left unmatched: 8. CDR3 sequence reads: CATSDADRGLETQYF. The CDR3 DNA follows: TGTGCCACCAGTGACGCAGACAGGGGCTTGGAGACCCAGTACTTC.

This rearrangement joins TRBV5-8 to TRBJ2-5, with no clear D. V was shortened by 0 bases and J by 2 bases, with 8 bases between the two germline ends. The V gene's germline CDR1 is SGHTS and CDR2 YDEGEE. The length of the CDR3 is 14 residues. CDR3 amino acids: CASSLGARQETQYF. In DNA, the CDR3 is TGTGCCAGCAGCTTGGGCGCTAGACAAGAGACCCAGTACTTC. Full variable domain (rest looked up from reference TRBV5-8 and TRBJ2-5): EAGVTQSPTHLIKTRGQQATLRCSPISGHTSVYWYQQALGLGLQFLLWYDEGEERNRGNFPPRFSGRQFPNYSSELNVNALELEDSALYLCASSLGARQETQYFGPGTRLLVL.

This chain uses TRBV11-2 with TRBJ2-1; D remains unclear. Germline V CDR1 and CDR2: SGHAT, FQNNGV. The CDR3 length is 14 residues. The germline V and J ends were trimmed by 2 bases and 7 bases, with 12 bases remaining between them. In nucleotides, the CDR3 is TGTGCCAGCAGCTTACAATTCACGAGAAATGAGCAGTTCTTC. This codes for CASSLQFTRNEQFF.

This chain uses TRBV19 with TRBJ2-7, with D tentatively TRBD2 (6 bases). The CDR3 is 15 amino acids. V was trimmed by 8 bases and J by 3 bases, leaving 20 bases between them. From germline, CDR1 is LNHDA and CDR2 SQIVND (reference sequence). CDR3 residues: CASSLAGEVFYEQYF. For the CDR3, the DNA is TGTGCCAGTTCCCTTGCCGGGGAGGTATTCTACGAGCAGTACTTC.

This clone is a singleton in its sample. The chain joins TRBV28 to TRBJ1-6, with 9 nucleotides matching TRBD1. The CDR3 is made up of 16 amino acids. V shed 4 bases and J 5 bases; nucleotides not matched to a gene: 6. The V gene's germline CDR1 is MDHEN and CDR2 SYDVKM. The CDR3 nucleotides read TGTGCCAGCAGTTCGGGACAGGGTACCCATAATTCACCCCTCCACTTT. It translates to CASSSGQGTHNSPLHF.

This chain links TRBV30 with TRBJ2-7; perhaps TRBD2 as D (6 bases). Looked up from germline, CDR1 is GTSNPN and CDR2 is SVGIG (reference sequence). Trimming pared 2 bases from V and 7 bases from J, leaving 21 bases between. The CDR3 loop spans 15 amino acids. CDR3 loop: CAWSRTGRSSREQYF. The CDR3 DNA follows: TGTGCCTGGAGTCGGACCGGGAGATCTTCTCGGGAGCAGTACTTC.

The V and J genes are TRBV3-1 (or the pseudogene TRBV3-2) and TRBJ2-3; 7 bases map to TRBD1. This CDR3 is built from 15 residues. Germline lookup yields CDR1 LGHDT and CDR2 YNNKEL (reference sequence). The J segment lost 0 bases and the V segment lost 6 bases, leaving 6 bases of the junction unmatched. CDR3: CASSHRGPSTDTQYF. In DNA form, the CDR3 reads TGTGCCAGCAGTCACAGGGGCCCTAGCACAGATACGCAGTATTTT.

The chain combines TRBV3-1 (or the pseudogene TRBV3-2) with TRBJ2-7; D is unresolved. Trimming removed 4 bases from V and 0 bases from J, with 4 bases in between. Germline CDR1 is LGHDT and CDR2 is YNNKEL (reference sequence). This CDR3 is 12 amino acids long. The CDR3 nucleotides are TGTGCCAGCAGCCCGAGCTCCTACGAGCAGTACTTC. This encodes CASSPSSYEQYF.

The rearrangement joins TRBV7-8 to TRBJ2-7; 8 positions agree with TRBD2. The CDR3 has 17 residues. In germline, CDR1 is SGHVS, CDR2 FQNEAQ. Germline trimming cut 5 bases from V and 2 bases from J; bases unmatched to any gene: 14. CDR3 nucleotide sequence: TGTGCCAGCAGCATGGCCCTGACTAGCGCGTTGGCCTACGAGCAGTACTTC. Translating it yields CASSMALTSALAYEQYF.

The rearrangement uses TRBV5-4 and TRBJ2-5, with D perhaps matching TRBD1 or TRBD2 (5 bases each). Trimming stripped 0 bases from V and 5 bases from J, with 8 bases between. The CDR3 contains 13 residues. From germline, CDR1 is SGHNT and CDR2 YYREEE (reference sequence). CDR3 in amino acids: CASSLGDGETQYF. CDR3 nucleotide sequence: TGTGCCAGCAGCTTGGGGGACGGTGAGACCCAGTACTTC.

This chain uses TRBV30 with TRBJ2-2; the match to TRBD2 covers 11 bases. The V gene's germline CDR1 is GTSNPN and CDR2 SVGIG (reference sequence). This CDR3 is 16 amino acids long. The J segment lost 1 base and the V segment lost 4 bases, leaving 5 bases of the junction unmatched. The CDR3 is CAWTRLAGLNTGELFF. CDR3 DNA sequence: TGTGCCTGGACCAGACTAGCGGGACTGAACACCGGGGAGCTGTTTTTT.

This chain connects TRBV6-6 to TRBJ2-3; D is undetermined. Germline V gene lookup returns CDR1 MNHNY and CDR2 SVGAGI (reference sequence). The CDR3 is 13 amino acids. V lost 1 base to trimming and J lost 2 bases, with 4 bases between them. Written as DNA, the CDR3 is TGTGCCAGCAGTTACTTATACACAGATACGCAGTATTTT. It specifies CASSYLYTDTQYF.

CDR3 sequence reads: CASSPGQTYEQYF. In DNA form, the CDR3 reads TGTGCCAGCAGCCCCGGGCAAACCTACGAGCAGTACTTC. The rearrangement joins TRBV7-9 to TRBJ2-7; D call uncertain. V was cut by 5 bases and J by 2 bases, with 10 bases left in between. The CDR3 spans 13 residues. In germline, CDR1 is SEHNR, CDR2 FQNEAQ (reference sequence). Filled out from reference TRBV7-9 and TRBJ2-7, the complete variable domain reads DTGVSQNPRHKITKRGQNVTFRCDPISEHNRLYWYRQTLGQGPEFLTYFQNEAQLEKSRLLSDRFSAERPKGSFSTLEIQRTEQGDSAMYLCASSPGQTYEQYFGPGTRLTVT.

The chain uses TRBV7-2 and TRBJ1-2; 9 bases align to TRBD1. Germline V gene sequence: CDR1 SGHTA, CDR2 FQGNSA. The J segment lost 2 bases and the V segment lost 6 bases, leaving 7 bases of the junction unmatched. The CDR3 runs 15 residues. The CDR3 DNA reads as TGTGCCAGCAGTTTGACAGGGACAGGGAACTATGGCTACACCTTC. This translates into CASSLTGTGNYGYTF. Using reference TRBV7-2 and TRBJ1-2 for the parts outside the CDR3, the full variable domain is GAGVSQSPSNKVTEKGKDVELRCDPISGHTALYWYRQSLGQGLEFLIYFQGNSAPDKSGLPSDRFSAERTGGSVSTLTIQRTQQEDSAVYLCASSLTGTGNYGYTFGSGTRLTVV.

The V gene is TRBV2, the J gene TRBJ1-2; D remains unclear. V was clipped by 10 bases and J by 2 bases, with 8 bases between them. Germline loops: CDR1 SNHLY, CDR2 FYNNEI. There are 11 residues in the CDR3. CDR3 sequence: CATAENYGYTF. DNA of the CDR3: TGTGCCACCGCGGAAAACTATGGCTACACCTTC.